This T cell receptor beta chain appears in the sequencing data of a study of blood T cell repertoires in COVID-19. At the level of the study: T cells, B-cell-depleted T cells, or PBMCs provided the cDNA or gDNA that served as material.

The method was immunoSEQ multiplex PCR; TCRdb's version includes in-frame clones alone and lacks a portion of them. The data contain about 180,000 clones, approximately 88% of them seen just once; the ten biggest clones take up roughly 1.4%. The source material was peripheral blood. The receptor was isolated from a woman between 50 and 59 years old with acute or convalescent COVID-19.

The DNA for the CDR3 is TGTGCCATCAACGGGGGTGATACGCAGTATTTT. Protein: CAINGGDTQYF. The V and J genes are TRBV10-3 and TRBJ2-3; possible D gene TRBD2, 6 bases. Trimming shortened V by 7 bases and J by 6 bases, and 8 bases separated the two germline ends. In germline, CDR1 is ENHRY, CDR2 SYGVKD. This CDR3 is built from 11 residues.